Listed below are T cell receptor beta chains from one sample, sequenced in a study of blood T cell repertoires in COVID-19. Sequenced by immunoSEQ multiplex PCR; TCRdb stores in-frame clones only, minus some. Counted here are about 75,000 clones, roughly 89% occurring once; the ten biggest clones make up approximately 6.4%. Sequenced: peripheral blood. Every receptor here comes from a woman aged 50 to 60 with acute or convalescent COVID-19. Each CDR3 is given with its conserved first and last residue. A D gene is named only where the DNA matches it firmly.

>TRBV18|TRBJ2-1|14|TRBD1
CASSPGQGINEQFF
TGTGCCAGCTCACCGGGACAGGGGATCAATGAGCAGTTCTTC
>TRBV7-9|TRBJ2-5|14|.
CASSSILVQETQYF
TGTGCCAGCAGCTCTATACTGGTCCAAGAGACCCAGTACTTC
>TRBV28|TRBJ1-1|15|TRBD1
CASRPSTGAHTEAFF
TGTGCCAGCAGGCCTTCGACAGGGGCCCACACTGAAGCTTTCTTT
>TRBV5-1|TRBJ1-2|11|.
CASSATYGYTF
TGCGCCAGCAGCGCTACCTATGGCTACACCTTC
>TRBV6-6|TRBJ2-5|16|TRBD1
CASSFGGTGGKETQYF
TGTGCCAGCAGTTTCGGGGGGACAGGGGGCAAGGAGACCCAGTACTTC
>TRBV5-5|TRBJ2-1|13|TRBD2
CASSLGLATEQFF
TGTGCCAGCAGCTTGGGACTAGCGACTGAGCAGTTCTTC
>TRBV3-1/TRBV3-2|TRBJ1-4|14|.
CASRAGTTNEKLFF
TGTGCCAGCAGGGCGGGGACCACTAATGAAAAACTGTTTTTT
>TRBV4-2|TRBJ1-2|15|TRBD1
CASSQDRGRVDGYTF
TGTGCCAGCAGCCAAGACAGGGGGCGCGTTGATGGCTACACCTTC
>TRBV6-6|TRBJ1-1|15|TRBD1
CASSQHRGEATEAFF
TGTGCCAGCAGTCAACACAGGGGAGAGGCCACTGAAGCTTTCTTT
>TRBV5-1|TRBJ1-2|14|TRBD1
CASSEIQGGIGYTF
TGCGCCAGCAGCGAGATACAGGGGGGGATTGGCTACACCTTC
>TRBV5-4|TRBJ1-1|17|TRBD1
CASSQKTGGVQDTEAFF
TGTGCCAGCAGCCAAAAGACAGGGGGAGTGCAGGACACTGAAGCTTTCTTT
>TRBV7-9|TRBJ1-2|15|TRBD1
CASSPAGQAHYGYTF
TGTGCCAGCAGCCCAGCGGGACAGGCCCACTATGGCTACACCTTC
>TRBV19|TRBJ1-3|13|.
CASRVYSGNTIYF
TGTGCCAGTAGGGTCTACTCTGGAAACACCATATATTTT
>TRBV11-1|TRBJ2-7|16|TRBD2
CASSRLLMTSAGEQYF
TGTGCCAGCAGCCGCCTTCTGATGACTAGCGCCGGAGAGCAGTACTTC
>TRBV4-1|TRBJ1-5|16|TRBD1
CASSQGGTGNNQPQHF
TGCGCCAGCAGCCAGGGCGGGACAGGGAACAATCAGCCCCAGCATTTT